The rows below give T cell receptor beta chains drawn from one sample of a study of cytomegalovirus exposure and HLA in healthy donors. Only in-frame clones appear in the TCRdb table, and some are missing; sequencing was by immunoSEQ multiplex PCR. The table has some 150,000 clones, around 79% seen once. The sequencing input was PBMCs. The receptors originated from a man aged 45-65 years in good health and CMV-seropositive. Each CDR3 is given with its conserved first and last residue. A D gene is named only where the DNA matches it firmly. The size field is filled for only some rows; it gives once, few, many or a size class.

>-|-|TRBJ1-1|TRBV28
CASSRWSTEAFF
TGTGCCAGCAGTCGGTGGAGCACTGAAGCTTTCTTT
>TRBD2|-|TRBJ2-2|TRBV30
CAWSVASGGELFF
TGTGCCTGGAGTGTGGCTAGCGGCGGGGAGCTGTTTTTT
>-|-|TRBJ2-5|TRBV4-1
CASSHLGTPQETQYF
TGCGCCAGCAGCCACCTCGGGACACCCCAAGAGACCCAGTACTTC
>TRBD1|-|TRBJ1-2|TRBV4-2
CASSQDWDRRYGYTF
TGTGCCAGCAGCCAAGATTGGGACAGAAGATATGGCTACACCTTC
>TRBD2|-|TRBJ2-7|TRBV4-1
CASSMGLAGGYEQYF
TGCGCCAGCAGCATGGGACTAGCGGGAGGCTACGAGCAGTACTTC
>TRBD1|-|TRBJ2-1|TRBV5-6
CASSLFGDSNNEQFF
TGTGCCAGCAGCTTGTTTGGGGACAGCAACAATGAGCAGTTCTTC
>TRBD1|-|TRBJ1-3|TRBV7-9
CASSKLGQGLGNTIYF
TGTGCCAGCAGCAAACTCGGACAGGGTTTAGGAAACACCATATATTTT
>-|-|TRBJ2-5|TRBV6-5
CASRRAWETQYF
TGTGCCAGCCGGAGGGCCTGGGAGACCCAGTACTTC
>TRBD2|-|TRBJ2-5|TRBV5-4
CASSLAGEGETQYF
TGTGCCAGCAGCTTGGCGGGGGAGGGAGAGACCCAGTACTTC
>-|-|TRBJ2-2|TRBV30
CAWSRRGTGELFF
TGTGCCTGGAGTCGGAGGGGCACCGGGGAGCTGTTTTTT
>-|-|TRBJ2-3|TRBV19
CASSPTGTPWSDTQYF
TGTGCCAGTAGTCCCACCGGGACACCGTGGTCCGATACGCAGTATTTT
>-|once|TRBJ1-2|TRBV29-1
CSVVTWAGAVYGYTF
TGCAGCGTTGTTACGTGGGCGGGGGCGGTCTATGGCTACACCTTC
>TRBD1|-|TRBJ1-6|TRBV6-4
CASSGTGGPLHF
TGTGCCAGCAGCGGGACAGGGGGACCCCTCCACTTT
>TRBD1|few|TRBJ2-1|TRBV30
CAWSEPGQGRVEQFF
TGTGCCTGGAGCGAACCGGGACAGGGGAGAGTTGAGCAGTTCTTC
>-|few|TRBJ2-7|TRBV29-1
CSVEGLGGTSYEQYF
TGCAGCGTTGAGGGTTTGGGCGGGACCTCCTACGAGCAGTACTTC
>TRBD2|-|TRBJ2-5|TRBV7-9
CASSSPQLAGETQYF
TGTGCCAGCAGCTCCCCACAGTTAGCGGGAGAGACCCAGTACTTC
>TRBD1|few|TRBJ1-5|TRBV18
CASSSDRDNQPQHF
TGTGCCAGCTCGTCGGACAGGGACAATCAGCCCCAGCATTTT
>TRBD1|-|TRBJ1-4|TRBV25-1
CASSTIQGFGEKLFF
TGTGCCAGCAGCACCATACAGGGGTTCGGGGAAAAACTGTTTTTT
>TRBD1|-|TRBJ2-7|TRBV18
CASSSGTGDYEQYF
TGTGCCAGCTCATCGGGGACAGGGGACTACGAGCAGTACTTC
>TRBD1|-|TRBJ1-1|TRBV27
CASSLSTGTNTEAFF
TGTGCCAGCAGTTTATCGACAGGGACGAACACTGAAGCTTTCTTT
>-|-|TRBJ1-1|TRBV19
CASKVRSGQNTEAFF
TGTGCCAGTAAAGTAAGATCGGGACAGAACACTGAAGCTTTCTTT
>-|-|TRBJ2-7|TRBV10-3
CAISEFGGGSYEQYF
TGTGCCATCAGTGAGTTTGGAGGTGGATCCTACGAGCAGTACTTC
>-|-|TRBJ1-1|TRBV5-1
CASSYSSDTEAFF
TGCGCCAGCAGCTATAGTTCGGACACTGAAGCTTTCTTT
>-|-|TRBJ2-3|TRBV7-9
CASSPRTISTDTQYF
TGTGCCAGCAGCCCACGGACTATCTCCACAGATACGCAGTATTTT
>-|-|TRBJ2-1|TRBV11-3
CASSLGTENEQFF
TGTGCCAGCAGCTTAGGGACTGAAAATGAGCAGTTCTTC
>TRBD1|-|TRBJ1-5|TRBV7-2
CASSFTGVNQPQHF
TGTGCCAGCAGCTTTACAGGGGTAAACCAGCCCCAGCATTTT
>TRBD2|-|TRBJ2-1|TRBV5-6
CASSLAPGLAGYNEQFF
TGTGCCAGCAGCTTGGCACCCGGACTAGCGGGCTACAATGAGCAGTTCTTC
>TRBD1|-|TRBJ2-2|TRBV5-1
CASSFRGQGSRELFF
TGCGCCAGCAGCTTTCGCGGACAGGGGTCCCGGGAGCTGTTTTTT
>-|-|TRBJ2-3|TRBV10-3
CAISEAREDTQYF
TGTGCCATCAGTGAGGCCAGGGAAGATACGCAGTATTTT